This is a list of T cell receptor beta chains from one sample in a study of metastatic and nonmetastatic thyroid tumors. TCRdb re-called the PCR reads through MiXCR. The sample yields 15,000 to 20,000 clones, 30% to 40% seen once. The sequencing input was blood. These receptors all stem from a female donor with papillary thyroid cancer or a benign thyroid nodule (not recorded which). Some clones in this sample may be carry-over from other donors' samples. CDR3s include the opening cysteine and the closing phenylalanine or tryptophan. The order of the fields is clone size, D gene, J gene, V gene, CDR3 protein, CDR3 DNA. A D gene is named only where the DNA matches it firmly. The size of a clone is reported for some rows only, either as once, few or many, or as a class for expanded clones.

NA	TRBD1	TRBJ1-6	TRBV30	CAWGGTARSPLHF	TGTGCCTGGGGGGGGACAGCGCGATCACCCCTCCACTTT
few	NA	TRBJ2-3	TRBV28	CASSHGVYTQYF	TGTGCCAGCAGTCATGGGGTATATACGCAGTATTTT
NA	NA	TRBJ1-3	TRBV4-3	CASSQESVAACSGNTIYF	TGCGCCAGCAGCCAAGAGTCGGTAGCAGCTTGCTCTGGAAACACCATATATTTT
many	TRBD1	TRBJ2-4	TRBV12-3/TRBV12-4	CASRVGQGGNIQYF	TGTGCCAGCAGGGTGGGACAGGGAGGGAACATTCAGTACTTC
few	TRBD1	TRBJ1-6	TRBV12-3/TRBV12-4	CASSETGGHPPLHF	TGTGCCAGCAGTGAAACAGGGGGCCATCCACCGCTCCACTTT
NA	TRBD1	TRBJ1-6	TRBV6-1	CASRNQQGYNSPLHF	TGTGCCAGCAGGAACCAACAGGGGTATAATTCACCCCTCCACTTT
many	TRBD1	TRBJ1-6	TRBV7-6	CASSLQTGENSPLHF	TGTGCCAGCAGCCTGCAGACAGGGGAGAATTCACCCCTCCACTTT
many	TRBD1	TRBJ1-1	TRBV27	CASSRQGAYTEAFF	TGTGCCAGCAGCAGACAGGGGGCGTACACTGAAGCTTTCTTT
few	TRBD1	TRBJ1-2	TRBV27	CANSTDHRQGCFYGYTF	TGTGCCAACAGTACAGATCACCGACAGGGGTGTTTCTATGGCTACACCTTC
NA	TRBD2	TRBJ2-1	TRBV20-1	CSATNAGTSGFEGFF	TGCAGTGCTACCAACGCCGGGACTAGCGGATTTGAGGGGTTCTTC
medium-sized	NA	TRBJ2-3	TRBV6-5	CASSYAGGTDTQYF	TGTGCCAGCAGTTACGCAGGGGGCACAGATACGCAGTATTTT
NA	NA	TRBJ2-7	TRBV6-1	CASSLSSGTAGRSGQYF	TGTGCCAGCAGTCTCTCCTCCGGGACTGCCGGTAGATCCGGGCAGTACTTC
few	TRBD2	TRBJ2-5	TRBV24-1	CATSDGGGAETQYF	TGTGCCACCAGTGATGGCGGGGGGGCCGAGACCCAGTACTTC
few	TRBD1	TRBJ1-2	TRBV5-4	CASILPAGTGGLGYGYTF	TGTGCCAGCATCTTGCCCGCCGGGACAGGGGGGTTAGGCTATGGCTACACCTTC
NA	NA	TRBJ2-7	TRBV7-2	CASSTLWGPSYEQYF	TGTGCCAGCAGCACCCTCTGGGGGCCATCCTACGAGCAGTACTTC
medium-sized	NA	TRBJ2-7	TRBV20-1	CSAGPQGDEQYF	TGCAGTGCTGGGCCTCAAGGGGACGAGCAGTACTTC
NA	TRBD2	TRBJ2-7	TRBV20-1	CSASVGGREVDEQYF	TGCAGTGCGTCGGTGGGCGGGAGGGAAGTGGACGAGCAGTACTTC